Each of the 18 T cell receptor beta chains below was sequenced from the same sample in a study of breast tumors, draining lymph nodes, adjacent tissues. One entry per CDR3 protein results from TCRdb running MiXCR on the multiplex PCR reads. The table has about 180,000 distinct CDR3 sequences, around 35% seen once. Samples came from axillary lymph nodes draining the breast cancer. Input material: axillary lymph node tissue. The receptor set was obtained from a female donor with breast cancer. Some clones in this sample may be carry-over from other donors' samples.

This clonotype showed up many times. The chain recombines TRBV30 with TRBJ2-2, with D possibly TRBD2 on 5 matching bases. The V end was cut by 3 bases, the J end by 6 bases, with 8 bases between. This CDR3 region has 12 residues. CDR1 and CDR2 from the germline V gene are GTSNPN and SVGIG (reference sequence). The CDR3 spells CAWRSGSGELFF. The DNA for the CDR3 is TGTGCCTGGAGGTCGGGGTCCGGGGAGCTGTTTTTT.

This sequence joins TRBV11-2 and TRBJ2-3; TRBD2 matches 8 bases. The CDR3 runs to 13 residues. After removal of 7 bases from V and 5 bases from J, the junction contained 5 bases not matched to a gene. Per germline, CDR1 SGHAT and CDR2 FQNNGV. The CDR3: CASIRLAGDTQYF. Here the CDR3 DNA reads TGTGCCAGCATCCGTCTAGCGGGAGATACGCAGTATTTT.

This clonotype was seen many times. The CDR3 loop is CASSRPGQGAGEQYF. The CDR3 DNA follows: TGTGCCAGCAGCCGCCCAGGACAGGGGGCCGGCGAGCAGTACTTC. The rearrangement joins TRBV28 to TRBJ2-7; 11 bases match TRBD1. Germline assignment: CDR1 MDHEN and CDR2 SYDVKM. This CDR3 contains 15 residues. V trimming: 6 bases; J trimming: 6 bases; junction bases outside the gene matches: 10.

This clonotype has at least ten counts. This chain joins TRBV6-1 and TRBJ1-2; the D gene is possibly TRBD1 (6 bases). The CDR3 sequence is 14 residues long. Looked up from germline, CDR1 is MNHNS and CDR2 is SASEGT. Between the trimmed V and J ends, which lost 7 bases and 8 bases, there was a span of 20 bases. This CDR3 is CASTRVPYRDGYTF. The CDR3 nucleotides are TGTGCCAGCACCCGCGTACCGTACAGGGACGGCTACACCTTC.

This clonotype was found many times. The chain uses TRBV10-2 and TRBJ2-2, with D perhaps TRBD2 (5 bases). Germline V CDR1 and CDR2: WSHSY, SAAADI. The V gene lost 2 bases and the J gene lost 9 bases, with 13 bases spanning the gap. The CDR3 sequence is 14 residues long. CDR3 region: CASSEVTNHRELFF. The CDR3 DNA reads as TGCGCCAGCAGTGAGGTGACTAACCACCGGGAGCTGTTTTTT.

The genes are TRBV10-3 and TRBJ1-6; D call uncertain. V was trimmed by 11 bases and J by 4 bases, leaving 12 bases between them. Germline V gene lookup returns CDR1 ENHRY and CDR2 SYGVKD. This CDR3 has 13 amino acids. CDR3 sequence (DNA): TGTGCCCAACCACCTCCGTATAATTCACCCCTCCACTTT. This gives the protein CAQPPPYNSPLHF.

This clonotype has a count of ten or more. CDR3 sequence (DNA): TGCAGTGCTAGAGTTTATGGCTACACCTTC. Translation: CSARVYGYTF. The chain carries TRBV20-1 and TRBJ1-2; D ambiguous. Between the trimmed V and J ends, which lost 1 base and 5 bases, there was a span of 2 bases. The CDR3 is 10 residues long. CDR1 is DFQATT and CDR2 is SNEGSKA in the germline V gene (reference sequence).

This clonotype was observed at least ten times. This chain joins TRBV6-5 and TRBJ2-5; D is uncertain. V was trimmed by 5 bases and J by 3 bases, leaving 13 bases between them. This CDR3 is 14 amino acids long. Germline V CDR1 and CDR2: MNHEY, SVGAGI. CDR3 coding DNA: TGTGCCAGCAGTCACGGGCCGATTGAAGAGACCCAGTACTTC. It codes for CASSHGPIEETQYF.

This clonotype was seen repeatedly, ten times or more. The V call is TRBV6-1, the J call TRBJ2-1; TRBD2 might be the D (6 bases). This CDR3 has 12 residues. The germline V and J ends were trimmed by 8 bases and 5 bases, with 10 bases remaining between them. Germline V gene sequence: CDR1 MNHNS, CDR2 SASEGT. The DNA for the CDR3 is TGTGCCAGCCAGACTAGGAACAATGAGCAGTTCTTC. Translating gives CASQTRNNEQFF.

Written as DNA, the CDR3 is TGTGCCAGCAGTCTCCGGGCAGGGGTCACTGAAGCTTTCTTT. Protein sequence: CASSLRAGVTEAFF. This chain uses TRBV6-1 with TRBJ1-1; tentatively, D is TRBD1 (6 bases). Trimming removed 5 bases from V and 4 bases from J, with 14 bases in between. This CDR3 has 14 amino acids. CDR1 is MNHNS and CDR2 is SASEGT in the germline V gene.

This chain joins TRBV10-2 and TRBJ2-3, with 14 bases that match TRBD2. V gave up 4 bases and J gave up 8 bases; unmatched junction bases: 8. The CDR3 totals 16 residues. CDR1 WSHSY and CDR2 SAAADI come from the germline V gene. The CDR3 sequence is CASSGTSGGSWGTQYF. Here the CDR3 DNA reads TGCGCCAGCAGTGGGACTAGCGGGGGGTCCTGGGGTACGCAGTATTTT.

The V and J genes are TRBV29-1 and TRBJ2-7; 9 bases match TRBD2. This CDR3 contains 13 residues. Germline V CDR1 and CDR2: SQVTM, ANQGSEA. V shed 7 bases, J shed 5 bases, and the junction held 9 bases outside the gene matches. The CDR3 protein is CSALAGPYDEQYF. DNA of the CDR3: TGCAGCGCCCTAGCGGGACCCTACGACGAGCAGTACTTC.

In its sample, this clonotype was seen many times. The genes are TRBV4-3 and TRBJ2-7; 7 bases fit TRBD2. Germline CDR1 reads LGHNA; CDR2 reads YSLEER. This CDR3 spans 16 amino acids. Trimming at V came to 2 bases and at J to 2 bases, leaving 9 bases not matched to a gene. CDR3 in amino acids: CASSQMLGGSTYEQYF. For the CDR3, the DNA is TGCGCCAGCAGCCAAATGCTAGGCGGGAGCACCTACGAGCAGTACTTC.

This clonotype was observed many times. The chain employs TRBV20-1 and TRBJ1-5; D may be TRBD1 (5 bases). Germline V gene sequence: CDR1 DFQATT, CDR2 SNEGSKA (reference sequence). Trimming removed 1 base at V and 6 bases at J, with 13 bases between. CDR3 length equals 14 residues. DNA of the CDR3: TGCAGTGCTAGAGCCGGTCGGGGCGGTCAGCCCCAGCATTTT. It codes for CSARAGRGGQPQHF.

A word on this clonotype: One base away lies a much larger clone, so this may be a sequencing read error. This rearrangement joins TRBV27 to TRBJ1-2; tentatively, D is TRBD1 (5 bases). V dropped 4 bases and J dropped 7 bases, with 13 bases sitting between them. The CDR3 spans 13 residues. The V gene's germline CDR1 is MNHEY and CDR2 SMNVEV (reference sequence). The CDR3 sequence: CASSWPGGTGYTF. Written as DNA, the CDR3 is TGTGCCAGCAGTTGGCCGGGAGGGACTGGCTACACCTTC.

This clonotype was seen at least ten times. This chain links TRBV6-5 with TRBJ1-5, with D hard to call. CDR3 length: 15 residues. Trimming cost V 6 bases and J 6 bases, with 18 bases left between them. Germline V gene data show CDR1 as MNHEY and CDR2 as SVGAGI. CDR3 amino acids: CASRDTGPGGQPQHF. Written as DNA, the CDR3 is TGTGCCAGCAGAGACACGGGCCCTGGAGGTCAGCCCCAGCATTTT.

The chain uses TRBV10-3 and TRBJ1-6, with D perhaps matching TRBD1 (6 bases). CDR1 and CDR2 from the germline V gene are ENHRY and SYGVKD. This CDR3 region has 14 residues. Here the CDR3 DNA reads TGTGCTAGATCCGGGGGCGCGACGGAATCACCCCTCCACTTT. Amino acid sequence: CARSGGATESPLHF.

Notes on this clonotype: Sequence at one end of the junction differs from germline and may be a read error. J is TRBJ2-1 and V is TRBV11-2; no clear D. The CDR3 is 11 amino acids. Germline CDR1 SGHAT, CDR2 FQNNGV. The CDR3 DNA sequence: TGTGCCAGCAGCGGAAACAATGAGCCGTTCTTC. This codes for CASSGNNEPFF. Combining the CDR3 with reference TRBV11-2 and TRBJ2-1 gives the whole variable domain EAGVAQSPRYKIIEKRQSVAFWCNPISGHATLYWYQQILGQGPKLLIQFQNNGVVDDSQLPKDRFSAERLKGVDSTLKIQPAKLEDSAVYLCASSGNNEPFFGPGTRLTVL.